The rows below give T cell receptor beta chains drawn from one sample of a study of T cells in Graves' hyperthyroidism and ophthalmopathy. One entry per CDR3 protein, called by TCRdb with MiXCR from the multiplex PCR reads. Among hundreds of thousands of distinct CDR3 sequences, 14% to 15% were seen once, and the ten largest hold around 4.1%. The specimen was blood. The receptor set was obtained from a woman aged 40 to 55 with Graves' ophthalmopathy. The CDR3 runs from the conserved cysteine through the conserved F or W. A D gene is named only where the DNA matches it firmly. Not every row has a clone size; where given, it reads once, few, many or a size class.

D gene: .
J gene: TRBJ1-3
clone size: few
V gene: TRBV20-1
CDR3 DNA: TGCAGTAGGCGGGATAGGCCGGGGACCAACTCTGGAAACACCATATATTTT
CDR3 protein: CSRRDRPGTNSGNTIYF

D gene: .
J gene: TRBJ1-1
clone size: many
V gene: TRBV3-1
CDR3 DNA: TGTGCCAGCAGCCAAGTCGACGGGGGAGCTGAAGCTTTCTTT
CDR3 protein: CASSQVDGGAEAFF

D gene: .
J gene: TRBJ1-1
clone size: many
V gene: TRBV7-2
CDR3 DNA: TGTGCCAGCAGCTTAATTGGGCTCCTTGAAGCTTTCTTT
CDR3 protein: CASSLIGLLEAFF

D gene: .
J gene: TRBJ2-7
clone size: few
V gene: TRBV6-5
CDR3 DNA: TGTGCCAGCAGTTACGCCCCTCGGGAATCCGCCTACGAGCAGTACTTC
CDR3 protein: CASSYAPRESAYEQYF

D gene: .
J gene: TRBJ2-2
clone size: .
V gene: TRBV12-3/TRBV12-4
CDR3 DNA: TGTGCCAGCAGAAAGACAGGGAGGGTCGGGGAGCTGTTTTTT
CDR3 protein: CASRKTGRVGELFF

D gene: TRBD1
J gene: TRBJ1-1
clone size: many
V gene: TRBV30
CDR3 DNA: TGTGCCTGGAGTACCGGGACAGGGGGGACTGAAGCTTTCTTT
CDR3 protein: CAWSTGTGGTEAFF

D gene: TRBD1
J gene: TRBJ1-5
clone size: many
V gene: TRBV28
CDR3 DNA: TGTGCCAGCAGTCCTTCAGGGACAGGGTTTAATCAGCCCCAGCATTTT
CDR3 protein: CASSPSGTGFNQPQHF

D gene: .
J gene: TRBJ2-5
clone size: many
V gene: TRBV15
CDR3 DNA: TGTGCCACCAGCAGCGTCAAGGAAGGGGTATGGGAGACCCAGTACTTC
CDR3 protein: CATSSVKEGVWETQYF

D gene: TRBD2
J gene: TRBJ2-7
clone size: many
V gene: TRBV28
CDR3 DNA: TGTGCCAGCAGTCCCTATAGCGGGGGTACCTACGAGCAGTACTTC
CDR3 protein: CASSPYSGGTYEQYF

D gene: TRBD1
J gene: TRBJ1-6
clone size: many
V gene: TRBV4-2
CDR3 DNA: TGTGCCAGCAGCCAAGAATGGGGGACAGGGTCAAGATATAATTCACCCCTCCACTTT
CDR3 protein: CASSQEWGTGSRYNSPLHF

D gene: .
J gene: TRBJ2-7
clone size: .
V gene: TRBV5-6
CDR3 DNA: TGTGCCAGCAGCTTCCTCAGGGGAAACGGCGAGCAGTACTTC
CDR3 protein: CASSFLRGNGEQYF

D gene: .
J gene: TRBJ1-3
clone size: .
V gene: TRBV6-5
CDR3 DNA: TGTGCCAGCAGTTACTCCCCAGGAGGAACGGGAAACACCATATATTTT
CDR3 protein: CASSYSPGGTGNTIYF

D gene: TRBD2
J gene: TRBJ2-7
clone size: .
V gene: TRBV2
CDR3 DNA: TGTGCCAGCAGTGAATGGCTAGCGGGAACCGAGCAGTACTTC
CDR3 protein: CASSEWLAGTEQYF

D gene: .
J gene: TRBJ2-7
clone size: many
V gene: TRBV7-3
CDR3 DNA: TGTGCCAGCAGTCCCCGAGGGGGCTCCTACGAGCAGTACTTC
CDR3 protein: CASSPRGGSYEQYF

D gene: .
J gene: TRBJ1-5
clone size: many
V gene: TRBV10-3
CDR3 DNA: TGTGCCATCAGTGAGTCCAGCCAGCCGCCTAAGCCCCAGCATTTT
CDR3 protein: CAISESSQPPKPQHF

D gene: .
J gene: TRBJ1-1
clone size: many
V gene: TRBV7-8
CDR3 DNA: TGTGCCAGCAGCTTAGAATGGGGCAGGGGAGACACTGAAGCTTTCTTT
CDR3 protein: CASSLEWGRGDTEAFF